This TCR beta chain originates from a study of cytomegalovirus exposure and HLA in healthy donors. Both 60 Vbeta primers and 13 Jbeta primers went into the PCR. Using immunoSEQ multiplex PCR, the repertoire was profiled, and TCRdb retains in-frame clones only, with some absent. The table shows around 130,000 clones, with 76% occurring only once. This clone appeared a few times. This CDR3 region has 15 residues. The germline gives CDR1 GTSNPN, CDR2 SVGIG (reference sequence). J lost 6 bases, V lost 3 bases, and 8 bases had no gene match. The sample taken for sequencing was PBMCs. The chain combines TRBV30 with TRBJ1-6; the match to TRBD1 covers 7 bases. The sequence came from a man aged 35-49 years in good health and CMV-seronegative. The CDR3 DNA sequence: TGTGCCTGGAGGGGTCGGGACAGCCTTAATTCACCCCTCCACTTT. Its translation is CAWRGRDSLNSPLHF.